These 8 T cell receptor beta chains were all obtained from the same sample, sequenced in a study of regulatory T cells in long-lasting Graves disease. HTBI primers from iRepertoire and Arm-PCR of CDR3 regions yielded the TCR beta libraries. Each CDR3 protein gets one entry after TCRdb re-called the multiplex PCR reads with MiXCR. Of approximately 440,000 distinct CDR3 sequences in the sample, about 20% are singletons; the top ten hold about a quarter. Time point specified: persistent/refractory GD, antithyroid drugs over 5 years with positive TRAb. PBMCs were the source of the RNA used for TCR sequencing. Specimen: peripheral blood mononuclear cells (PBMCs), collected when the disease was refractory, from a patient treated with antithyroid drugs. These receptors were obtained from a female donor with Graves disease.

This rearrangement joins TRBV19 to TRBJ1-2, with 7 bases identical to TRBD1. V lost 0 bases to trimming and J lost 0 bases; unmatched junction nucleotides: 1. CDR3 length: 15 amino acids. Germline lookup yields CDR1 LNHDA and CDR2 SQIVND (reference sequence). The CDR3 sequence: CASSIDGTANYGYTF. In DNA, the CDR3 is TGTGCCAGTAGTATAGATGGGACAGCTAACTATGGCTACACCTTC.

This clonotype was seen only a few times. The chain is built from TRBV19 and TRBJ2-7; no firm D call. Trimming stripped 4 bases from V and 3 bases from J, with 13 bases between. Per germline, CDR1 LNHDA and CDR2 SQIVND (reference sequence). The CDR3 has 14 residues. In nucleotides, the CDR3 is TGTGCCAGTAGTACTGTGGTCAGTCACTACGAGCAGTACTTC. Its translation: CASSTVVSHYEQYF. Drawing the rest from reference TRBV19 and TRBJ2-7, the complete variable domain is DGGITQSPKYLFRKEGQNVTLSCEQNLNHDAMYWYRQDPGQGLRLIYYSQIVNDFQKGDIAEGYSVSREKKESFPLTVTSAQKNPTAFYLCASSTVVSHYEQYFGPGTRLTVT.

This clonotype appeared a few times. The J gene is TRBJ1-5, the V gene TRBV18; D is unclear. The germline CDR1 and CDR2 sequences are KGHSH and LQKENI. The CDR3 consists of 13 residues. V gave up 8 bases and J gave up 5 bases, with 13 bases separating them. CDR3 DNA: TGTGCCAGCGCAACTAACAGCGATCAGCCCCAGCATTTT. Protein: CASATNSDQPQHF. Full variable domain (missing parts from reference TRBV18 and TRBJ1-5): NAGVMQNPRHLVRRRGQEARLRCSPMKGHSHVYWYRQLPEEGLKFMVYLQKENIIDESGMPKERFSAEFPKEGPSILRIQQVVRGDSAAYFCASATNSDQPQHFGDGTRLSIL.

The CDR3 sequence is CASSPRTGGKSEAFF. CDR3 DNA: TGTGCCAGCTCACCAAGGACAGGAGGAAAGAGTGAAGCTTTCTTT. V gene TRBV18 combines with J gene TRBJ1-1; 7 nucleotides align to TRBD1. Losses at the gene ends were 2 bases for V and 7 bases for J; bases not matched to a gene: 10. Germline V gives CDR1 KGHSH, CDR2 LQKENI. This CDR3 is built from 15 residues.

The sample holds a few counts of this clonotype. The CDR3 DNA reads TGTGCCAGCAGCCGCGACAGGATTAACAATGAGCAGTTCTTC. Its translation: CASSRDRINNEQFF. This chain links TRBV7-7 with TRBJ2-1; possibly TRBD1 for D (6 bases). CDR1 is SSHAT and CDR2 is FNYEAQ in the germline V gene (reference sequence). This CDR3 is built from 14 residues. The ends were cut back, 5 bases at V and 5 bases at J, with 13 bases in the middle.

As to this clonotype: A read error is possible here, since a much larger clone lies one base away. The chain is built from TRBV6-1 and TRBJ1-2; TRBD1 might be the D (5 bases). Trimming took 6 bases from V and 3 from J, leaving 17 bases between them. The CDR3 sequence is 15 residues long. CDR1 is MNHNS and CDR2 is SASEGT in the germline V gene. The CDR3 DNA is TGTGCCAGCAGAGACCGGGGCAACGGAGACTATGGCTACACCTTC. Translation gives CASRDRGNGDYGYTF.

In this sample, this clonotype turned up a few times. V usage is TRBV10-3 and J usage is TRBJ2-7, with D tentatively TRBD2 (5 bases). V was shortened by 6 bases and J by 6 bases, with 18 bases between the two germline ends. The CDR3 runs to 14 residues. The germline CDR1 and CDR2 sequences are ENHRY and SYGVKD. The CDR3 sequence: CAISGLSFSGEQYF. The DNA for the CDR3 is TGTGCCATCAGCGGACTGAGTTTTTCGGGCGAGCAGTACTTC.

This clonotype was seen at least ten times. The rearrangement links TRBV2 to TRBJ2-1; 10 bases line up with TRBD2. The V and J ends lost 6 bases and 7 bases, in that order; junction bases with no gene match: 6. Looked up from germline, CDR1 is SNHLY and CDR2 is FYNNEI. The CDR3 is made up of 14 amino acids. The CDR3 sequence is CASRKGLALNEQFF. The CDR3 nucleotides read TGTGCCAGCAGGAAGGGACTAGCGTTAAATGAGCAGTTCTTC.